This T cell receptor (beta chain) was documented in a study of cytomegalovirus exposure and HLA in healthy donors. The wider study: Unique TCRs numbering around 80 million, obtained from HLA-typed donors, made up an early data release.

Amplification used 60 Vbeta primers and 13 Jbeta primers. Method: immunoSEQ multiplex PCR; TCRdb's copy keeps in-frame clones and lacks some. The profile shows fewer than 130,000 clones, 79% of them singletons. Germline CDR1 and CDR2: ENHRY and SYGVKD. Trimming left V 5 bases short and J 3 bases short, with 15 bases between. The CDR3 sequence is 15 residues long. The study's findings and limits: Presence/absence analyses treated sequencing depth as roughly uniform across donors.

In regard to this clone: Its specificity is not known.

Sequencing was done on a sample of PBMCs. The chain carries TRBV10-3 and TRBJ2-3; D may be TRBD2 (7 bases). This sequence was found in a man aged 25-45 years in good health and CMV-seropositive. The CDR3: CAISSEQGGTDTQYF. The CDR3 coding sequence is TGTGCCATCAGTTCGGAACAGGGAGGGACAGATACGCAGTATTTT.